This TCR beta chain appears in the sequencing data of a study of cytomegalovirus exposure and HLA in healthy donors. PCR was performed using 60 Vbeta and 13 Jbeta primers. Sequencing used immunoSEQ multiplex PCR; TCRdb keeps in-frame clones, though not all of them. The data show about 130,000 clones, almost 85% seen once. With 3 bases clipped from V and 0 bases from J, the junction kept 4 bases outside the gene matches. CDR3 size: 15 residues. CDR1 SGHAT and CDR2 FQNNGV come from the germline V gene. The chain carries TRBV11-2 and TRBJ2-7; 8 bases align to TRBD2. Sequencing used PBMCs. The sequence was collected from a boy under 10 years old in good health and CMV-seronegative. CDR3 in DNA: TGTGCCAGCAGCTTCTTTAGCGGGGCCTCCTACGAGCAGTACTTC. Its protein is CASSFFSGASYEQYF.